This T cell receptor beta chain was captured in a study of blood T cell repertoires in COVID-19. Turning to the study itself: PBMCs, B-cell-depleted T cells, or T cells were the source of the cDNA or gDNA that made up the material.

The authors' processing: Reference gene primers were amplified, and this amplification served to estimate nucleated cell counts. The protocol was immunoSEQ multiplex PCR, while the TCRdb copy is restricted to in-frame clones and leaves out a portion. Clone size and the V and J calls come from that table; the DNA yielded D and trimming. Of approximately 140,000 clones listed, over 65% are singletons. V was clipped by 0 bases and J by 1 base, with 5 bases between them. Germline V gene sequence: CDR1 SGHTS, CDR2 YDEGEE. The CDR3 runs to 15 residues. J is TRBJ2-6 and V is TRBV5-8; D remains ambiguous. The sequenced sample was peripheral blood. The clonotype was recovered from a man aged 50 to 60 with acute or convalescent COVID-19. CDR3 sequence (DNA): TGTGCCAGCAGCTTGGGGCCGTCTGGGGCCAACGTCCTGACTTTC. Amino acid sequence: CASSLGPSGANVLTF.